This T cell receptor (beta chain) was sequenced during a study of T cells after yellow fever vaccination. Findings and caveats of the study: The bulk population could contribute abundant contaminating clonotypes to FACS-sorted repertoires.

TCRdb reprocessed the 5' RACE reads with MiXCR, giving one entry per CDR3 protein. The sample holds around 230,000 distinct CDR3 sequences, around 6.7% seen once. Trimming removed 0 bases at V and 4 bases at J, with 8 bases between. This CDR3 is 14 amino acids long. The V gene's germline CDR1 is LGHDT and CDR2 YNNKEL (reference sequence). This clonotype turned up a few times. Its antigen is not known. The sequence came from a man aged 25-45 years who received the YFV17D yellow fever vaccine. The chain carries TRBV3-1 and TRBJ2-3; D is uncertain. The specimen was CD4+ T cells sorted from PBMCs, collected on the day of the yellow fever booster vaccination. CDR3 DNA sequence: TGTGCCAGCAGCCAAGATTTAGGGCCAGATACGCAGTATTTT. This sequence encodes CASSQDLGPDTQYF.